This T cell receptor (beta chain) comes out of a study of T-cell memory formation after mild COVID-19 (dated by TCRdb to the early 2020s). Describing the broader study: Most TCR sequence clusters were specific to one of the two donors. In a couple of donors, T-cell clones that expanded and contracted after mild COVID-19 were followed by sequencing TCRalpha and TCRbeta repertoires longitudinally. Two young, previously healthy adult volunteers, one female and one male, were included in the cohort.

CDR1 and CDR2 are read off the germline V gene as SQVTM and ANQGSEA. V drops 7 bases and J drops 4 bases, leaving 14 bases in between. From the cysteine through the phenylalanine, the CDR3 covers 14 amino acids. The read is trimmed to its CDR3 DNA, 42 bases read in frame from base 1. Findings and caveats that apply to the study as a whole: Some responding clones were detected in pre-infection memory, which suggested that pre-existing cross-reactive memory T cells had joined the SARS-CoV-2 response. Contracting CD4+ clones appeared mostly in the CM and EM memory subsets, whereas CD8+ clones were enriched in EMRA. The study included only a couple of mild cases, and larger cohorts that include severe cases with pre-infection samples were judged to be necessary. From day 15 to 85, contracting clones showed balanced CD4/CD8 phenotypes, whereas a second wave of clones that expanded from day 15 to 37 leaned towards CD4+. SARS-CoV-2 specificity was not confirmed for the second-wave clones peaking on day 37.

Only a few counts were recorded for this clonotype. The antigen this receptor binds is unknown. The record has no base qualities; no much larger clone is one base away. The data were produced on an Illumina NovaSeq 6000. TCRalpha and TCRbeta cDNA libraries were constructed by 5'RACE with constant-segment primers, with sample barcodes and unique molecular identifiers being introduced. RNA was extracted from every sample with Trizol reagent. The libraries were amplified in two PCR steps, and the second step added a second sample barcode and Illumina TruSeq adapters. Sequencing of the libraries was done on an Illumina NovaSeq, producing 2 x 150 bp paired-end reads. The source study handled its data this way. Reads were demultiplexed and collapsed into UMI-guided consensus sequences with migec v1.2.7. With mixcr v2.1.11, UMI consensuses were aligned to TRA and TRB V and J templates and assembled into clonotypes. Expanded or contracted clonotypes were those called significant by both edgeR and NoisET, with noise models trained on biological replicates. For edgeR calls, the cutoffs were a false discovery rate-adjusted p below 0.01 and a log2 fold-change threshold of 1. As an exploratory analysis of dynamics, PCA with hierarchical clustering was applied to max-normalized trajectories of the 1000 most abundant clonotypes. Each responding clone was given a CD4 or CD8 phenotype based on the CD4+ and CD8+ repertoires, which had been sequenced separately. TCRdb reprocessed the public reads (quality trimming at Q25 with fastp, clone calling with MiXCR) and kept in-frame beta chains. Rows with a matching CDR3 protein are joined into one entry that keeps the most common DNA and genes. It is TCRdb's table, rather than the study itself, that gives the V and J calls and clone size. This sample has 470,000 or so distinct CDR3 sequences in its table, and approximately 18% of those were observed once. The leading ten clones occupy 20% to 25% of the sample.

Ficoll-Paque density gradient centrifugation was used to isolate PBMCs. Sequencing was done on a sample of PBMCs or a T cell subset sorted from them (not recorded which). The chain couples TRBV29-1 to TRBJ2-6; no D gene is confidently identified. The sequence was obtained from a man aged 18 to 35 who had mild COVID-19 (a few samples of this study predate the infection). The sample titles of this study are shuffled in the database, so cell type and time point are left out; the donor was told from shared clones. The DNA sequence is given as TGCAGCGCCACGGTCCCCCGCGGGGCCAACGTCCTGACTTTC. This gives the protein CSATVPRGANVLTF.